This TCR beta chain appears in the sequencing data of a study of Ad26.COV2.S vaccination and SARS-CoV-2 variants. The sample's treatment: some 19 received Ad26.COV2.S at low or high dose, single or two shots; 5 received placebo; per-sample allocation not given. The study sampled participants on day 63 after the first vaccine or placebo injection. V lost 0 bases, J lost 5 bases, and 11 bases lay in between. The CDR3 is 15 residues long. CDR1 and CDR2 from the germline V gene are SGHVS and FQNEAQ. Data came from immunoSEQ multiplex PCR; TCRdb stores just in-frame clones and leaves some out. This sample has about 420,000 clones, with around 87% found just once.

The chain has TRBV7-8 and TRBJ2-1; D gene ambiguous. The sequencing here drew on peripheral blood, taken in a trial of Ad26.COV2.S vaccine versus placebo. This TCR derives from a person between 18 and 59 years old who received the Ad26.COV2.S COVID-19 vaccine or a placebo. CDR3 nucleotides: TGTGCCAGCAGCTTAGCGCAGGTTGGTCACAATGAGCAGTTCTTC. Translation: CASSLAQVGHNEQFF.